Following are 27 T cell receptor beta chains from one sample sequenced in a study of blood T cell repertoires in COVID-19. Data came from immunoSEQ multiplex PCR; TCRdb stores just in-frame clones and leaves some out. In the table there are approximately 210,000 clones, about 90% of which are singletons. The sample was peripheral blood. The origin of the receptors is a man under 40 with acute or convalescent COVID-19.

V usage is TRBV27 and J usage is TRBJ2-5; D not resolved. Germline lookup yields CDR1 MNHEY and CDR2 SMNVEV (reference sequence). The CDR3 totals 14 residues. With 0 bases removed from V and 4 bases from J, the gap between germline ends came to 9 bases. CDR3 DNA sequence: TGTGCCAGCAGTTTATCGCGTTATTCAGAGACCCAGTACTTC. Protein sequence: CASSLSRYSETQYF.

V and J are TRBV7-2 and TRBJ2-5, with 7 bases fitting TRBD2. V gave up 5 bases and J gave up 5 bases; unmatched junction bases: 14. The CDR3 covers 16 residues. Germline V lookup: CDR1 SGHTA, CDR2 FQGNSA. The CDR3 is CASSPGRAGEGETQYF. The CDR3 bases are TGTGCCAGCAGCCCAGGGAGGGCGGGAGAAGGCGAGACCCAGTACTTC.

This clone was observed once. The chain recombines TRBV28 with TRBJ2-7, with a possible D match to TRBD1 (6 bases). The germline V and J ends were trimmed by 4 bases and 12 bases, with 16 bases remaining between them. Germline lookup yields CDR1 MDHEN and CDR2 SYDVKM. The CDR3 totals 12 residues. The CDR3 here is CASSSNYRVAYF. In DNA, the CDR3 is TGTGCCAGCAGTTCGAATTACAGGGTGGCGTACTTC.

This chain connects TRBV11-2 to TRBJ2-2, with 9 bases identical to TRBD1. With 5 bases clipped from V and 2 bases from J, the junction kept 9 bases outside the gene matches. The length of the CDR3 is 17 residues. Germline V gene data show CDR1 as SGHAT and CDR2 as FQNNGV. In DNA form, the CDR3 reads TGTGCCAGCAGCCGGCCCCCGGGACAGGGAAACACCGGGGAGCTGTTTTTT. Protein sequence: CASSRPPGQGNTGELFF.

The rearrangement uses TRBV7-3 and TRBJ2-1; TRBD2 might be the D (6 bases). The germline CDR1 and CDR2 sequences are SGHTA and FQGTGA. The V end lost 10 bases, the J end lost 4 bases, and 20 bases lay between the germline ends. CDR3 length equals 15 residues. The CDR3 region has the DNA TGTGCCACGTACCTAGTGGCGGGGATTTACAATGAGCAGTTCTTC. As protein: CATYLVAGIYNEQFF.

The CDR3 loop is CASSIDPGQGYGANVLTF. The CDR3, as DNA: TGTGCCAGTAGTATAGATCCGGGACAGGGATACGGGGCCAACGTCCTGACTTTC. The chain uses TRBV19 and TRBJ2-6; the match to TRBD1 covers 9 bases. The CDR3 loop spans 18 amino acids. The V gene end was trimmed by 0 bases and the J gene end by 4 bases; junction bases not matched to a gene: 7. The germline CDR1 and CDR2 sequences are LNHDA and SQIVND (reference sequence).

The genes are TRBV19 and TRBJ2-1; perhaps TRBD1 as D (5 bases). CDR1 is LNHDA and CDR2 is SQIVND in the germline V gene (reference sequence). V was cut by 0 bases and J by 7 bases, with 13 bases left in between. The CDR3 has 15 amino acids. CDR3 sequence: CASSIDQGWKNEQFF. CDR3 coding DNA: TGTGCCAGTAGTATAGACCAGGGTTGGAAAAATGAGCAGTTCTTC.

The CDR3 is CASSQTSGMGGEQFF. The CDR3 coding sequence is TGTGCCAGTAGTCAGACTAGCGGGATGGGAGGTGAGCAGTTCTTC. This chain joins TRBV19 and TRBJ2-1; 11 positions match TRBD2. The CDR3 contains 15 residues. V dropped 5 bases and J dropped 9; count of bases not matched to a gene: 9. Germline V gene sequence: CDR1 LNHDA, CDR2 SQIVND (reference sequence). The full variable domain, its missing parts supplied by reference TRBV19 and TRBJ2-1, is DGGITQSPKYLFRKEGQNVTLSCEQNLNHDAMYWYRQDPGQGLRLIYYSQIVNDFQKGDIAEGYSVSREKKESFPLTVTSAQKNPTAFYLCASSQTSGMGGEQFFGPGTRLTVL.

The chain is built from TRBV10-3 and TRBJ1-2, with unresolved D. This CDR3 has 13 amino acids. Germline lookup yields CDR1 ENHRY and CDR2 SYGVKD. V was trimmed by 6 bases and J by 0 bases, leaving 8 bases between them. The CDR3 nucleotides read TGTGCCATCAGAGGTAGCACTAACTATGGCTACACCTTC. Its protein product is CAIRGSTNYGYTF.

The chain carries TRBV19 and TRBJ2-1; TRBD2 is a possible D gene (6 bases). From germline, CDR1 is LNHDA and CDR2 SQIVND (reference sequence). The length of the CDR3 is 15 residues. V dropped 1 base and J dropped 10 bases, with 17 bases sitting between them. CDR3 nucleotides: TGTGCCAGTAGTATAGCCGGGGCGGGGACGGGGGAGCAGTTCTTC. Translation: CASSIAGAGTGEQFF. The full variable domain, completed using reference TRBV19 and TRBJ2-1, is DGGITQSPKYLFRKEGQNVTLSCEQNLNHDAMYWYRQDPGQGLRLIYYSQIVNDFQKGDIAEGYSVSREKKESFPLTVTSAQKNPTAFYLCASSIAGAGTGEQFFGPGTRLTVL.

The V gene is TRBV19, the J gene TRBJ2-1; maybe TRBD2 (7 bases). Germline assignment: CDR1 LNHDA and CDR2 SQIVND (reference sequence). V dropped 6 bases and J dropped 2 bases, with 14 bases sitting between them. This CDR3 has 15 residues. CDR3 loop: CASSPIGGAYNEQFF. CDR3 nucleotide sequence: TGTGCCAGTAGCCCTATAGGGGGGGCCTACAATGAGCAGTTCTTC.

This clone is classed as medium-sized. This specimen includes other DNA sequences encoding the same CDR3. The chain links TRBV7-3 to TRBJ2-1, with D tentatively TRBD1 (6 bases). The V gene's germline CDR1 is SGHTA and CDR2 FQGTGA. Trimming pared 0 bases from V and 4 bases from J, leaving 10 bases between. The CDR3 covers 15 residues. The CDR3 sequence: CASSLTPGAYNEQFF. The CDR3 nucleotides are TGTGCCAGCAGCTTAACGCCAGGGGCGTACAATGAGCAGTTCTTC.

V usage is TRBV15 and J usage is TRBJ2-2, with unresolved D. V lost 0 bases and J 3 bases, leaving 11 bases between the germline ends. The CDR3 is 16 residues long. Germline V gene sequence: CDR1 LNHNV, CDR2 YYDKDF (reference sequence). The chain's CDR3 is CATSRDRLTYTGELFF. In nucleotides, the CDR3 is TGTGCCACCAGCAGAGATCGACTTACCTACACCGGGGAGCTGTTTTTT.

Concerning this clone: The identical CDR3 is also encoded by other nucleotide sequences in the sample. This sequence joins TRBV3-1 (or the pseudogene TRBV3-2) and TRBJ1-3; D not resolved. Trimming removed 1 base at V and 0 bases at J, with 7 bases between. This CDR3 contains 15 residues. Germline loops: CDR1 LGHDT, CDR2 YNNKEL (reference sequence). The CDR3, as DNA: TGTGCCAGCAGCCAAGTTGGGAGCTCTGGAAACACCATATATTTT. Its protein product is CASSQVGSSGNTIYF.

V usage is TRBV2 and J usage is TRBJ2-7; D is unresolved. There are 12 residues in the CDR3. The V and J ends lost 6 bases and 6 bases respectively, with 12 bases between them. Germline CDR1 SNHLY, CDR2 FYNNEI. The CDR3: CASRPDSAEQYF. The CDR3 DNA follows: TGTGCCAGCAGGCCCGACTCCGCCGAGCAGTACTTC.

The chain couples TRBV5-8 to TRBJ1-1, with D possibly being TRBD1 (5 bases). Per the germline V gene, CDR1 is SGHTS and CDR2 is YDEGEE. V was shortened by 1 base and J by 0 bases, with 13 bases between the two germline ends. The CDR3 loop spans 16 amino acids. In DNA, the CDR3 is TGTGCCAGCAGCTTGCTGAGACAGCTATTGAACACTGAAGCTTTCTTT. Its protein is CASSLLRQLLNTEAFF.

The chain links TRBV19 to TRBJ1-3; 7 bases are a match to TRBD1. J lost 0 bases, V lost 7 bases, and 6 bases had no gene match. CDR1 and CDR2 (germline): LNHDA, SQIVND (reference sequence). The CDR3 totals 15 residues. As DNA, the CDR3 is TGTGCCAGTACGGACAGGCCTATCTCTGGAAACACCATATATTTT. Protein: CASTDRPISGNTIYF.

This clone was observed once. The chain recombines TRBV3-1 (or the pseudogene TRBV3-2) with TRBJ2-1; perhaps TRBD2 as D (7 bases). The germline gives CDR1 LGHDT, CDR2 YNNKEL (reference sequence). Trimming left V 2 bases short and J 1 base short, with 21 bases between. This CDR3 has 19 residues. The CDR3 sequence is CASSQSAAGAPFSYNEQFF. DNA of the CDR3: TGTGCCAGCAGCCAAAGCGCGGCGGGGGCCCCATTTTCCTACAATGAGCAGTTCTTC.

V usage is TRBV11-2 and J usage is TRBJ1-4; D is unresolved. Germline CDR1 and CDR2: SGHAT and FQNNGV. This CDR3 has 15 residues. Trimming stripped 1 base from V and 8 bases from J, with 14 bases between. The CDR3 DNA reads TGTGCCAGCAGCTTAGGTTTTAGTTCTAGGGAAAAACTGTTTTTT. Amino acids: CASSLGFSSREKLFF.

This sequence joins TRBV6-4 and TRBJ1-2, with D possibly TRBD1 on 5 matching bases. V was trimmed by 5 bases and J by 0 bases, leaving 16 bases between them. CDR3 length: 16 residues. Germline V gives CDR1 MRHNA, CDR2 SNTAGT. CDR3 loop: CASSQYGGRANYGYTF. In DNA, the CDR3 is TGTGCCAGCAGTCAGTACGGGGGAAGAGCTAACTATGGCTACACCTTC.

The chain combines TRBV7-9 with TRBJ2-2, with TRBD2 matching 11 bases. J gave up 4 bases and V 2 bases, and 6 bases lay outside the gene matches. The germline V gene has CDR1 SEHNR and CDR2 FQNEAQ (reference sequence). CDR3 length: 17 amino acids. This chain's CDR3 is CASSLQIAGGSTGELFF. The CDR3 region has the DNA TGTGCCAGCAGCTTACAAATAGCGGGGGGGAGCACCGGGGAGCTGTTTTTT.

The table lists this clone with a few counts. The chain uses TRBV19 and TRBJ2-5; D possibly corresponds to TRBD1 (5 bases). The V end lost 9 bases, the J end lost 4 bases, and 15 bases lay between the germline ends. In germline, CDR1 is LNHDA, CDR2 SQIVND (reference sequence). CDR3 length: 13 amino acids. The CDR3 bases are TGTGCCAGGGCTCGCAGGGCTAGAGAGACCCAGTACTTC. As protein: CARARRARETQYF.

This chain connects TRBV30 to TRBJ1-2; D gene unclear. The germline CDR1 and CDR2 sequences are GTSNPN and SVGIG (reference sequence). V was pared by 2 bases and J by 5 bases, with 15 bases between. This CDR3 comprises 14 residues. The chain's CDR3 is CAWSNSYSGYGYTF. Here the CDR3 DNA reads TGTGCCTGGAGTAACTCCTATTCGGGGTATGGCTACACCTTC.

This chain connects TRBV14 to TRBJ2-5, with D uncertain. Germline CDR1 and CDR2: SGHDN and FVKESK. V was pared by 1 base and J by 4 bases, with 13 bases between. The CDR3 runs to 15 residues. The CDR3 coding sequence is TGTGCCAGCAGCCAAGTAACCCCACCGGGAGAGACCCAGTACTTC. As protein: CASSQVTPPGETQYF.

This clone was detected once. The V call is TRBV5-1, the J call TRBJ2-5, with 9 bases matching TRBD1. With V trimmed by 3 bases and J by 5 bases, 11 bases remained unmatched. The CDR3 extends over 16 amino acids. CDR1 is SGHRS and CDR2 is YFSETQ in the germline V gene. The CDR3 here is CASSSLPGQGGETQYF. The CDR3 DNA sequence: TGCGCCAGCAGCTCGTTACCGGGACAGGGCGGCGAGACCCAGTACTTC.

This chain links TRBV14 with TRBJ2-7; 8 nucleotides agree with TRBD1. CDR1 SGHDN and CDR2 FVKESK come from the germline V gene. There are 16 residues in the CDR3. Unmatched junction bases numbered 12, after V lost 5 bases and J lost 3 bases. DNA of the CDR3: TGTGCCAGCAGCGACCTGATGACAGGGGCATACTACGAGCAGTACTTC. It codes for CASSDLMTGAYYEQYF. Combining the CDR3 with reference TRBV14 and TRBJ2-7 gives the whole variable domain EAGVTQFPSHSVIEKGQTVTLRCDPISGHDNLYWYRRVMGKEIKFLLHFVKESKQDESGMPNNRFLAERTGGTYSTLKVQPAELEDSGVYFCASSDLMTGAYYEQYFGPGTRLTVT.

CDR3 residues: CASRTGLMNTGELFF. Here the CDR3 DNA reads TGTGCCAGCAGAACGGGACTCATGAACACCGGGGAGCTGTTTTTT. The chain combines TRBV3-1 (or the pseudogene TRBV3-2) with TRBJ2-2; tentatively, D is TRBD2 (6 bases). Germline CDR1 LGHDT, CDR2 YNNKEL (reference sequence). V lost 6 bases and J lost 1, with 12 bases in between. This CDR3 has 15 amino acids.